The present T cell receptor (beta chain) was sequenced within a study of Ad26.COV2.S vaccination and SARS-CoV-2 variants. At the level of the study: Doses of Ad26.COV2.S were injected into muscle once or twice, 56 days apart.

Assay used: immunoSEQ multiplex PCR; TCRdb lists only in-frame clones, some missing. The sample includes some 320,000 clones, 85% seen only once; the top ten take 2.1%. CDR3 length equals 14 residues. Trimming shortened V by 5 bases and J by 7 bases, and 17 bases separated the two germline ends. CDR1 SGHTA and CDR2 FQGNSA come from the germline V gene. Treatment of the sample: 15 to 20 received Ad26.COV2.S at low or high dose, single or two shots; roughly five received placebo; per-sample allocation not given. Day 63 following the first vaccine or placebo injection was when the samples were taken. An adult donor aged 18-55 years was enrolled in Boston.

The rearrangement joins TRBV7-2 to TRBJ1-2, with D perhaps matching TRBD1 (6 bases). The sequencing used peripheral blood, collected in a trial of Ad26.COV2.S vaccine versus placebo. The receptor was derived from a person aged 18-65 years who received the Ad26.COV2.S COVID-19 vaccine or a placebo. CDR3 DNA: TGTGCCAGCAGCGCCGAAAGGGGGGGCGTTGGCTACACCTTC. Its translation is CASSAERGGVGYTF.